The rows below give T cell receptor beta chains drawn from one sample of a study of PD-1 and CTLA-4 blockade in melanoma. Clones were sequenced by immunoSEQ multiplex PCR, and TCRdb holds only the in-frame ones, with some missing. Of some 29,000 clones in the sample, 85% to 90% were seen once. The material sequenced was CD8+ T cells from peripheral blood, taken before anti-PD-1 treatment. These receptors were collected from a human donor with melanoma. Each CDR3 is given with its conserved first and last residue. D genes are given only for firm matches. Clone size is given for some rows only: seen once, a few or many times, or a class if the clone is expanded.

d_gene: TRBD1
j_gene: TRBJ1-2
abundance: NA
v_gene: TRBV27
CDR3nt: TGTGCCAGCAGTCCCAGGGGGGGGGCTGATGGCTACACCTTC
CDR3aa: CASSPRGGADGYTF

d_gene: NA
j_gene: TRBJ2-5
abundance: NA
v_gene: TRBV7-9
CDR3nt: TGTGCCAGCAGCCGTTCCCAGGGGGGTGCCAACCAAGAGACCCAGTACTTC
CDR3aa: CASSRSQGGANQETQYF

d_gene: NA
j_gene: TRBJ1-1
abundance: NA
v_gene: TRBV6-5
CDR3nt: TGTGCCAGCGGCCCAGGATCCCAGAACACTGAAGCTTTCTTT
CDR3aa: CASGPGSQNTEAFF

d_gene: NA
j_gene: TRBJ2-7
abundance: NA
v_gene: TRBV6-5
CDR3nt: TGTGCCAGCAGTATAGGGGGGGACAGCTCCTACGAGCAGTACTTC
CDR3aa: CASSIGGDSSYEQYF

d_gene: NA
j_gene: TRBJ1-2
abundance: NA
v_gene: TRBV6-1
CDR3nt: TGTGCCAGCAGTGATGTGACGCACCAGTATGGCTACACCTTC
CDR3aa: CASSDVTHQYGYTF

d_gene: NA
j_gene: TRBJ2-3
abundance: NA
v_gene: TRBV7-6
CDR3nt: TGTGCCAGCAGCTTAGAGGTGGCAAGCACAGATACGCAGTATTTT
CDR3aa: CASSLEVASTDTQYF

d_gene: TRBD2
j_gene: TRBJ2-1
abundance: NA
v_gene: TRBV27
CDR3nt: TGTGCCAGCAGTGCACTAGCGGGAGGGTACAATGAGCAGTTCTTC
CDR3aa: CASSALAGGYNEQFF

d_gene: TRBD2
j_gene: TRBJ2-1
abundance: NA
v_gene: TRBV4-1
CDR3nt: TGCGCCAGCAGCCAAGATGGGCTAGCGGGAGGGGGGTATGAGCAGTTCTTC
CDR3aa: CASSQDGLAGGGYEQFF

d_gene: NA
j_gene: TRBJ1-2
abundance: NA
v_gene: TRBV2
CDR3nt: TGTGCCAGCGACCCGGGACTGCCAGCGGAAGGCTACACCTTC
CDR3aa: CASDPGLPAEGYTF

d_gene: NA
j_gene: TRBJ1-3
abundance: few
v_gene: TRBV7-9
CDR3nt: TGTGCCAGCAGCTTAGACGAGACGGTTCTCTCTGGAAACACCATATATTTT
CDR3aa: CASSLDETVLSGNTIYF

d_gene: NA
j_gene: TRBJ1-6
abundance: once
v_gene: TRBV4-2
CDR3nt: TGTGCCAGCAGCCAGGGTCAGGGAGCCATTCATTCACCCCTCCACTTT
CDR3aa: CASSQGQGAIHSPLHF

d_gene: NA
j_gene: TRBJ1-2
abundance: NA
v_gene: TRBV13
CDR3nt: TGTGCCAGCAGCCAACAGGGTGGCTATGGCTACACCTTC
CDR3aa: CASSQQGGYGYTF

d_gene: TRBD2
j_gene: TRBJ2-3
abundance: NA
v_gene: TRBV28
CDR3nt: TGTGCCAGCCACAGGGGCGGAGCGGGGGGCGGAGATACGCAGTATTTT
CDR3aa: CASHRGGAGGGDTQYF

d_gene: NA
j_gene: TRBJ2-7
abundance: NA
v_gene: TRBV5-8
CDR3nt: TGTGCCACCTCTATTATCGAGCAGTACTTC
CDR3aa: CATSIIEQYF

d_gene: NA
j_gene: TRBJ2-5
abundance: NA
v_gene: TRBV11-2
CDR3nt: TGTGCCAGCAGCTTAGAGTCGTCGTGGGAGACCCAGTACTTC
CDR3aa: CASSLESSWETQYF

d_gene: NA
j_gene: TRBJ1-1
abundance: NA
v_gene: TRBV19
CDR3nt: TGTGCCAGTAGTTCGGGTGGGCGAAGGACTGAAGCTTTCTTT
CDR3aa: CASSSGGRRTEAFF

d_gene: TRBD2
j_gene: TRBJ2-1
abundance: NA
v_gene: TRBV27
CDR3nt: TGTGCCAGCAGTTTGCGGGGGTCCTACAATGAGCAGTTCTTC
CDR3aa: CASSLRGSYNEQFF

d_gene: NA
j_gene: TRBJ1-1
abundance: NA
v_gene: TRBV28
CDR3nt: TGTGCCAGCAGCCCGGACCGGGAGCGGGATGAAGCTTTCTTT
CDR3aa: CASSPDRERDEAFF

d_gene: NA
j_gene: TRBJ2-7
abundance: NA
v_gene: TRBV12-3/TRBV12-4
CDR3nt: TGTGCCAGCAGTTTAGACACCTACGAGCAGTACTTC
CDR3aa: CASSLDTYEQYF

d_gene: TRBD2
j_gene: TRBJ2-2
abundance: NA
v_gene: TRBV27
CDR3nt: TGTGCCAGCAGTTCCCTTTGGACTAGCGGGATAAAGGGCACCGGGGAGCTGTTTTTT
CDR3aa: CASSSLWTSGIKGTGELFF

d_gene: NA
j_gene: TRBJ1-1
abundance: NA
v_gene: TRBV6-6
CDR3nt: TGTGCCAGCAGTTTGAGCACTGAAGCTTTCTTT
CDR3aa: CASSLSTEAFF

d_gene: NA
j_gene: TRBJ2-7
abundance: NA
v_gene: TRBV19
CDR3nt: TGTGCCAGTAGTATGCAGGAGGGGGACGGTAGGTACGAGCAGTACTTC
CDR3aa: CASSMQEGDGRYEQYF

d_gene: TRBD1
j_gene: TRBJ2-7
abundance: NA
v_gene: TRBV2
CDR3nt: TGTGCCAGCAGTGGGGGACAGTTGAGCTCCTACGAGCAGTACTTC
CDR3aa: CASSGGQLSSYEQYF

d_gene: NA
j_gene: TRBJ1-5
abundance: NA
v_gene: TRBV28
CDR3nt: TGTGCCAGCAGTTCAAACCCGCGGGTTAGCAATCAGCCCCAGCATTTT
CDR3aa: CASSSNPRVSNQPQHF

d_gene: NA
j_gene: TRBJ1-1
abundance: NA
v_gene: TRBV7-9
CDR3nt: TGTGCCAGCACCCAAGGGAAGTTTGGGGCGAACACTGAAGCTTTCTTT
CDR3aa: CASTQGKFGANTEAFF

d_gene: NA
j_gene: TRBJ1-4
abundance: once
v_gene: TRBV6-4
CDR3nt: TGTGCCAGCAGTGACTCGGGGGAGGGGGGAGCGACGTGTGAAAAACTGTTTTTT
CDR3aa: CASSDSGEGGATCEKLFF

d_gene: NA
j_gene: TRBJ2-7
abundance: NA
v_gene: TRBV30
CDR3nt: TGTGCCTGGCTTCTAAAGGACACCTACGAGCAGTACTTC
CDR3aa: CAWLLKDTYEQYF